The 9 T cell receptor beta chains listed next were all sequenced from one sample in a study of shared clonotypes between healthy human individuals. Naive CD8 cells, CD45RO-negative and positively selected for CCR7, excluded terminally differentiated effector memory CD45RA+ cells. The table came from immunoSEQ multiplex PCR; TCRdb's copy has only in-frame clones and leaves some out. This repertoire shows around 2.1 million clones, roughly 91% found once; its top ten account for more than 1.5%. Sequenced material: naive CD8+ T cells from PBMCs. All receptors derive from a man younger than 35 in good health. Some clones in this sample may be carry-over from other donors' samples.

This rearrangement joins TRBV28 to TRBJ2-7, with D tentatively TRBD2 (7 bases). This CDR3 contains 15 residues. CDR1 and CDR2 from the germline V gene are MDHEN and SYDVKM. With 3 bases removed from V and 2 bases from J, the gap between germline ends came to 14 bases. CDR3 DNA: TGTGCCAGCAGTTTCGGGGGGCTAGGGGCCTACGAGCAGTACTTC. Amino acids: CASSFGGLGAYEQYF.

The CDR3 sequence: CASTPWGGSYNEQFF. DNA of the CDR3: TGTGCCAGCACGCCTTGGGGGGGGTCCTACAATGAGCAGTTCTTC. The chain is built from TRBV7-9 and TRBJ2-1, with 7 bases that match TRBD2. The junction had 7 bases not matched to a gene; V was cut back by 7 bases and J by 1 base. The CDR3 spans 15 residues. Germline loops: CDR1 SEHNR, CDR2 FQNEAQ (reference sequence).

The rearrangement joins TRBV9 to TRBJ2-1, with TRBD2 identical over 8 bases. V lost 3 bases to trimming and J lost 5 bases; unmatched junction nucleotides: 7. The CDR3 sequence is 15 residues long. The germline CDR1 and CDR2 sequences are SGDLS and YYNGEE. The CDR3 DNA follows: TGTGCCAGCAGCGAGCGGACTAGCCCCCACAATGAGCAGTTCTTC. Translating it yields CASSERTSPHNEQFF.

CDR3 protein: CASSPGTGNYYEQYF. For the CDR3, the DNA is TGTGCCAGCAGTCCCGGGACAGGCAATTACTACGAGCAGTACTTC. The V gene is TRBV27, the J gene TRBJ2-7; TRBD1 matches 8 bases. The CDR3 covers 15 residues. V was clipped by 5 bases and J by 3 bases; unmatched bases: 9. Germline loops: CDR1 MNHEY, CDR2 SMNVEV (reference sequence).

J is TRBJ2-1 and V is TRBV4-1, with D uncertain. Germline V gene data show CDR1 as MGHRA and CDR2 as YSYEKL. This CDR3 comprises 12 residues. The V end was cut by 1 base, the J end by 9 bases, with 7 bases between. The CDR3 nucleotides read TGCGCCAGCAGCCAAGTTGTCGGTGAGCAGTTCTTC. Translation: CASSQVVGEQFF.

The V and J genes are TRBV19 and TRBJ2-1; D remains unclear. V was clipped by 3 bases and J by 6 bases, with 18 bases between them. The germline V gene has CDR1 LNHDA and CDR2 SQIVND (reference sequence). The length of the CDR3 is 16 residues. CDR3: CASSIPVAHDGNEQFF. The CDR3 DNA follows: TGTGCCAGTAGTATCCCAGTGGCTCATGACGGCAATGAGCAGTTCTTC.

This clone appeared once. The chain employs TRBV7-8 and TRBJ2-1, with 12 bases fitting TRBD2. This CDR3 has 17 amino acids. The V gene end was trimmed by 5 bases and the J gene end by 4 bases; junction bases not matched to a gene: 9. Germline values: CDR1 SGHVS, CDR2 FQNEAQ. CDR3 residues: CASSPWLAGGPYNEQFF. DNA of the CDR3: TGTGCCAGCAGCCCTTGGCTAGCGGGAGGGCCGTACAATGAGCAGTTCTTC.

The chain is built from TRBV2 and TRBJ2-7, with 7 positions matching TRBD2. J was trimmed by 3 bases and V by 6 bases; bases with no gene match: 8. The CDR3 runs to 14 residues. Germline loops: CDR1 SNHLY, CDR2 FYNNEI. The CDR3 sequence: CASSVSSGNYEQYF. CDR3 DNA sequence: TGTGCCAGCAGCGTATCTAGCGGAAACTACGAGCAGTACTTC.

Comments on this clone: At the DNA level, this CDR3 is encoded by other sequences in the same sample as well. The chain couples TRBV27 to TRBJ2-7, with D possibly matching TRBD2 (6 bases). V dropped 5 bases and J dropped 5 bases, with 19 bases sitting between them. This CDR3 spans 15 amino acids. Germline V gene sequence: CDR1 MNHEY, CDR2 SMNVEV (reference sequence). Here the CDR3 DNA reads TGTGCCAGCAGTGACCTGCTTTCTGCGGGGCACGAGCAGTACTTC. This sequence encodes CASSDLLSAGHEQYF.